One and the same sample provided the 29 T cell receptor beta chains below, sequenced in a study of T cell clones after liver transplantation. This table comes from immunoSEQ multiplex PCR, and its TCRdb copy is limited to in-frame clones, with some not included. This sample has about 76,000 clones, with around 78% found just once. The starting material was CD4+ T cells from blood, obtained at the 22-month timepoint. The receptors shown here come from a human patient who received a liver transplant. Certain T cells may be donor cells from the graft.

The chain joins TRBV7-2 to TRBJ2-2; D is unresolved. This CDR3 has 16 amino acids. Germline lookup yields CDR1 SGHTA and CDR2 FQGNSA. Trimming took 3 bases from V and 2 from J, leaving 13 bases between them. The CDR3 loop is CASSLLDPRNTGELFF. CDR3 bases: TGTGCCAGCAGCTTGTTGGACCCTCGTAACACCGGGGAGCTGTTTTTT. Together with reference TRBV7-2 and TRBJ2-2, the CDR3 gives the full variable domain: GAGVSQSPSNKVTEKGKDVELRCDPISGHTALYWYRQSLGQGLEFLIYFQGNSAPDKSGLPSDRFSAERTGGSVSTLTIQRTQQEDSAVYLCASSLLDPRNTGELFFGEGSRLTVL.

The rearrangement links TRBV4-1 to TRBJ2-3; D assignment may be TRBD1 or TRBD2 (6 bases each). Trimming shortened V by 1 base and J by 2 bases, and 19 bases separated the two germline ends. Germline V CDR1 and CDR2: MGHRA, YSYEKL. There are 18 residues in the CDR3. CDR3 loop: CASSQGFITRGATDTQYF. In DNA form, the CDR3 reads TGCGCCAGCAGCCAAGGGTTCATTACTAGGGGGGCCACAGATACGCAGTATTTT.

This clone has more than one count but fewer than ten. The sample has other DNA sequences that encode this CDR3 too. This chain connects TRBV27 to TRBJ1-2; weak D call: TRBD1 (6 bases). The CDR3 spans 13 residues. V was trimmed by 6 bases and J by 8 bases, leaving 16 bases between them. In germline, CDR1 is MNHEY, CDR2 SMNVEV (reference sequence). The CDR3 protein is CASSFRAGEGYTF. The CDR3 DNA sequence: TGTGCCAGCAGCTTTCGGGCAGGGGAAGGCTACACCTTC.

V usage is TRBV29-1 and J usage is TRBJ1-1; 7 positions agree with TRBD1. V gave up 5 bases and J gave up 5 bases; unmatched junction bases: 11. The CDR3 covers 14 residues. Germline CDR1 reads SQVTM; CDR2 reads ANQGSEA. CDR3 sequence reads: CSVLMAGGWTEAFF. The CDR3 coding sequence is TGCAGCGTTTTAATGGCAGGGGGTTGGACTGAAGCTTTCTTT.

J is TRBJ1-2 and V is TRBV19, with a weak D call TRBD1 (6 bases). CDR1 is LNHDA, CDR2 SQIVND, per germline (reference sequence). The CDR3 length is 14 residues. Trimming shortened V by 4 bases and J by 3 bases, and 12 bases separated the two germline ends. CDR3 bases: TGTGCCAGTAGTAAACGGGGGCGGGACTATGGCTACACCTTC. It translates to CASSKRGRDYGYTF.

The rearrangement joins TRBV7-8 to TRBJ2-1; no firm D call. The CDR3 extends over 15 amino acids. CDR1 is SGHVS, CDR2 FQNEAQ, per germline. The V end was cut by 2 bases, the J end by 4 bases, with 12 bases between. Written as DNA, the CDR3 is TGTGCCAGCAGCTTACCAGACGCTATTTACAATGAGCAGTTCTTC. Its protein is CASSLPDAIYNEQFF.

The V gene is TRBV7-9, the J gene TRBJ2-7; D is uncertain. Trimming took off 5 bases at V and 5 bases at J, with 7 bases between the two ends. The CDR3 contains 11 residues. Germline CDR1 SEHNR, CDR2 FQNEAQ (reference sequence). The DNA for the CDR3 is TGTGCCAGCAGCCCGGAGAACGAGCAGTACTTC. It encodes CASSPENEQYF.

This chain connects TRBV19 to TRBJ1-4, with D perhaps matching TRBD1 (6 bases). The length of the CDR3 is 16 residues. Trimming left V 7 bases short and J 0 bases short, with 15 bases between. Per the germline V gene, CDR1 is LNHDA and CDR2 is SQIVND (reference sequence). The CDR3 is CASTQRGVATNEKLFF. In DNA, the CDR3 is TGTGCCAGTACCCAAAGGGGGGTTGCAACTAATGAAAAACTGTTTTTT. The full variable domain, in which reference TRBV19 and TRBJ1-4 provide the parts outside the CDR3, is DGGITQSPKYLFRKEGQNVTLSCEQNLNHDAMYWYRQDPGQGLRLIYYSQIVNDFQKGDIAEGYSVSREKKESFPLTVTSAQKNPTAFYLCASTQRGVATNEKLFFGSGTQLSVL.

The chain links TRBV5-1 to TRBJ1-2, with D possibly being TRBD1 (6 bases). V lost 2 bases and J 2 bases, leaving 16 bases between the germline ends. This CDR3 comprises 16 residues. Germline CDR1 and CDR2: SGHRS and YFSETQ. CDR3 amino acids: CASSFDAGATNYGYTF. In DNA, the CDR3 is TGCGCCAGCAGCTTTGATGCAGGGGCAACGAACTATGGCTACACCTTC. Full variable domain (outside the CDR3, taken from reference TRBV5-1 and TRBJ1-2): KAGVTQTPRYLIKTRGQQVTLSCSPISGHRSVSWYQQTPGQGLQFLFEYFSETQRNKGNFPGRFSGRQFSNSRSEMNVSTLELGDSALYLCASSFDAGATNYGYTFGSGTRLTVV.

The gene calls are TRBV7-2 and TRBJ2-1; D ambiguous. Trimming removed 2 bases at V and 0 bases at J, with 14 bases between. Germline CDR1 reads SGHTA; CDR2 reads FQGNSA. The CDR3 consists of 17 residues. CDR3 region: CASSLMGGLSSYNEQFF. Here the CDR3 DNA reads TGTGCCAGCAGCTTAATGGGCGGATTAAGCTCCTACAATGAGCAGTTCTTC. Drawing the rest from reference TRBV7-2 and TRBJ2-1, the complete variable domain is GAGVSQSPSNKVTEKGKDVELRCDPISGHTALYWYRQSLGQGLEFLIYFQGNSAPDKSGLPSDRFSAERTGGSVSTLTIQRTQQEDSAVYLCASSLMGGLSSYNEQFFGPGTRLTVL.

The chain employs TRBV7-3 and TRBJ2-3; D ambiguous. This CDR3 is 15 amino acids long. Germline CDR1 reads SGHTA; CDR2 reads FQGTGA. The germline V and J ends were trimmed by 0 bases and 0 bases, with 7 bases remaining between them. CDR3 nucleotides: TGTGCCAGCAGCTTAACCGGCCAGAGCACAGATACGCAGTATTTT. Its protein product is CASSLTGQSTDTQYF. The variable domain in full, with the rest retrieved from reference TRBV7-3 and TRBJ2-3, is GAGVSQTPSNKVTEKGKYVELRCDPISGHTALYWYRQSLGQGPEFLIYFQGTGAADDSGLPNDRFFAVRPEGSVSTLKIQRTERGDSAVYLCASSLTGQSTDTQYFGPGTRLTVL.

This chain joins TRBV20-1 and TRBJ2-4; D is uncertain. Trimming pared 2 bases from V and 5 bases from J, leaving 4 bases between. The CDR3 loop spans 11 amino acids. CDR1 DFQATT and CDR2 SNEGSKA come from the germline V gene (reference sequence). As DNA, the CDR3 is TGCAGTGCTAGATGGGAAAACATTCAGTACTTC. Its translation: CSARWENIQYF.

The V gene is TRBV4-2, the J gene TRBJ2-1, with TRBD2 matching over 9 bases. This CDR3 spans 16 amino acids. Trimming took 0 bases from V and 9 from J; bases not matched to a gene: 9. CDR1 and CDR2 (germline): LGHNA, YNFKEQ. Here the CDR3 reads CASSQDQGGGGCEQFF. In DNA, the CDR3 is TGTGCCAGCAGCCAAGATCAGGGCGGGGGGGGCTGTGAGCAGTTCTTC.

CDR3 DNA: TGCGCCAGCAGCCAAGGCCCAGGGTCCTACAATGAGCAGTTCTTC. It translates to CASSQGPGSYNEQFF. This chain uses TRBV4-1 with TRBJ2-1; possible D gene TRBD1, 5 bases. Germline loops: CDR1 MGHRA, CDR2 YSYEKL. V was clipped by 1 base and J by 1 base, with 8 bases between them. The CDR3 loop spans 15 amino acids.

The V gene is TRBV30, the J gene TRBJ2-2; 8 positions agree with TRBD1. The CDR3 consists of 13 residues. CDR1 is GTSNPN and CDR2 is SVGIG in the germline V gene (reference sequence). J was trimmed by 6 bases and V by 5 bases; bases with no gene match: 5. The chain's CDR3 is CAWADRAAGELFF. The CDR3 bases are TGTGCCTGGGCGGACAGGGCGGCCGGGGAGCTGTTTTTT.

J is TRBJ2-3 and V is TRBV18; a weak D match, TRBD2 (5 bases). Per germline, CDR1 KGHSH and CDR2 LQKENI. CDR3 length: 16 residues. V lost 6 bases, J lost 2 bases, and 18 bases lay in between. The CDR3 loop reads CASSPPATRVTDTQYF. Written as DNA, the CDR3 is TGTGCCAGCTCGCCCCCAGCCACTAGGGTCACAGATACGCAGTATTTT.

The CDR3 nucleotides read TGTGCCAGCAGCTCCCTTGGGCGGGAGGGCTCTGGGGCCAACGTCCTGACTTTC. Translating it yields CASSSLGREGSGANVLTF. The genes are TRBV5-6 and TRBJ2-6; 9 bases are a match to TRBD2. The CDR3 is made up of 18 amino acids. Germline CDR1 is SGHDT and CDR2 is YYEEEE. V shed 3 bases and J 0 bases; nucleotides not matched to a gene: 7.

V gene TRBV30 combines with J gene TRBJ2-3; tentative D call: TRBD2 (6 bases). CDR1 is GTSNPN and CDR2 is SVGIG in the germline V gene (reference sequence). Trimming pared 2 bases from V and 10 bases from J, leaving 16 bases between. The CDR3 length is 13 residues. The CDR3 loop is CAWSPSWRDPQYF. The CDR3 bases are TGTGCCTGGAGTCCTTCGTGGCGGGATCCGCAGTATTTT.

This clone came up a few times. The CDR3 is CASSKIREHGMNTEAFF. The CDR3 DNA is TGTGCCAGTAGTAAAATACGGGAGCATGGGATGAACACTGAAGCTTTCTTT. The chain employs TRBV19 and TRBJ1-1; D call uncertain. CDR1 and CDR2 from the germline V gene are LNHDA and SQIVND (reference sequence). With 4 bases removed from V and 0 bases from J, the gap between germline ends came to 18 bases. CDR3 length: 17 amino acids.

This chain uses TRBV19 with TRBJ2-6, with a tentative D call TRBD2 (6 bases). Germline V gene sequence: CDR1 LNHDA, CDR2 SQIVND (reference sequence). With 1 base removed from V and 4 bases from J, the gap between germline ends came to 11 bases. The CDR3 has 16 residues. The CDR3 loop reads CASSIAGTAGANVLTF. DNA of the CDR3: TGTGCCAGTAGTATAGCCGGGACTGCCGGGGCCAACGTCCTGACTTTC.

CDR3 sequence reads: CASTLSGRAYEQYF. In nucleotides, the CDR3 is TGTGCCAGCACCTTAAGCGGGAGGGCCTACGAGCAGTACTTC. This chain connects TRBV16 to TRBJ2-7; 10 positions agree with TRBD2. The junction had 5 bases not matched to a gene; V was cut back by 7 bases and J by 2 bases. Germline V gives CDR1 KGHSY, CDR2 FQNENV. The CDR3 has 14 amino acids.

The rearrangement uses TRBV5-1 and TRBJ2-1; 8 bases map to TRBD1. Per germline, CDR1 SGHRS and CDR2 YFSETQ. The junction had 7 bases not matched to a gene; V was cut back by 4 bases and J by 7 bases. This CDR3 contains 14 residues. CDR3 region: CASSMSGGQNEQFF. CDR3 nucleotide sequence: TGCGCCAGCAGCATGTCAGGGGGCCAGAATGAGCAGTTCTTC.

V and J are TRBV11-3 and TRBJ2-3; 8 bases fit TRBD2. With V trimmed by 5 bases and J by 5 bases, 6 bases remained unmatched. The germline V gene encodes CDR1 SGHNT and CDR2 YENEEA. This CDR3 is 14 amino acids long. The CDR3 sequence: CASSRLAKGDTQYF. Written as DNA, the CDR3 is TGTGCCAGCAGCCGACTAGCGAAAGGAGATACGCAGTATTTT.

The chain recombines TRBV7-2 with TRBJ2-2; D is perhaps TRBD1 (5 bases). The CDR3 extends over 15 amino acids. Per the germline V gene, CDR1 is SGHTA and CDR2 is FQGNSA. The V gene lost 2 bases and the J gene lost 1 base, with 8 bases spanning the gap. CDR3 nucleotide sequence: TGTGCCAGCAGCTTAATGGGGCGGAACACCGGGGAGCTGTTTTTT. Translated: CASSLMGRNTGELFF.

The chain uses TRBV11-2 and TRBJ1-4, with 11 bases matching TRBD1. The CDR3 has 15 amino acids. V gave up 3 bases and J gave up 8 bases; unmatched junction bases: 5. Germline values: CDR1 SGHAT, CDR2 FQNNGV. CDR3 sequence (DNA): TGTGCCAGCAGCTTGGACAGGGGGCGTAGAGAAAAACTGTTTTTT. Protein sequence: CASSLDRGRREKLFF. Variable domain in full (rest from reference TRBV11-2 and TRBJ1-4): EAGVAQSPRYKIIEKRQSVAFWCNPISGHATLYWYQQILGQGPKLLIQFQNNGVVDDSQLPKDRFSAERLKGVDSTLKIQPAKLEDSAVYLCASSLDRGRREKLFFGSGTQLSVL.

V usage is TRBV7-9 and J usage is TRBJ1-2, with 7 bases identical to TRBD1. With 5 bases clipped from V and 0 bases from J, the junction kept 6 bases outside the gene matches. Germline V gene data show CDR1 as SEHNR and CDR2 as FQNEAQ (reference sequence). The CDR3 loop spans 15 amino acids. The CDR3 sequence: CASSLGQSPNYGYTF. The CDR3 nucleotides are TGTGCCAGCAGCCTGGGACAGTCGCCTAACTATGGCTACACCTTC.

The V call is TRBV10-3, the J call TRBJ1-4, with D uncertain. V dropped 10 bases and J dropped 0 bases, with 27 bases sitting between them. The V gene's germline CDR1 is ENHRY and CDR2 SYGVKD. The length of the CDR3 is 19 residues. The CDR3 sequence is CATTTVATNGVATNEKLFF. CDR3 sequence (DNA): TGTGCCACCACTACAGTAGCAACTAATGGAGTAGCAACTAATGAAAAACTGTTTTTT.

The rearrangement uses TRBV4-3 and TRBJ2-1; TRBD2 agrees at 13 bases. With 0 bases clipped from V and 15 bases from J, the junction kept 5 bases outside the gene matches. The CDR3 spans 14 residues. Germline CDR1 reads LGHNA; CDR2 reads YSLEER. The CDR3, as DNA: TGCGCCAGCAGCCAAGATACTAGCGGGAGGGCTCCGTTCTTC. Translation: CASSQDTSGRAPFF.

This CDR3 is CSVEIGTPTQETQYF. The CDR3 nucleotides are TGCAGCGTTGAAATAGGGACACCAACACAAGAGACCCAGTACTTC. The chain is built from TRBV29-1 and TRBJ2-5, with a weak D call TRBD1 (6 bases). Germline CDR1 is SQVTM and CDR2 is ANQGSEA. CDR3 length: 15 residues. Deletions cut 2 bases from V and 2 bases from J, with 15 bases between.